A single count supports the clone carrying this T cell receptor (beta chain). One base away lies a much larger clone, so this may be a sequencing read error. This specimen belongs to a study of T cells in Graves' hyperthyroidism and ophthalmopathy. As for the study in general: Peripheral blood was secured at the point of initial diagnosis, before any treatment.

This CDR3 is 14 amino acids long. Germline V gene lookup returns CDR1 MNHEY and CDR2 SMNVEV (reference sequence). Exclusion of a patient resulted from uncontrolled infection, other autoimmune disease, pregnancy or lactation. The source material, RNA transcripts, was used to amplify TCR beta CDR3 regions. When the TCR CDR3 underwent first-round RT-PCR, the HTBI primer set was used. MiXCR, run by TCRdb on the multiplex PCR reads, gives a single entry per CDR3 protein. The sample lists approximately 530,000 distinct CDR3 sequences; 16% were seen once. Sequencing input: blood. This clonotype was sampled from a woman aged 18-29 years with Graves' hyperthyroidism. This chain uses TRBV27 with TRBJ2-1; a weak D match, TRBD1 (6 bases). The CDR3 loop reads CASSLTGYYNGQFF. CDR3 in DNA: TGTGCCAGCAGTTTAACAGGGTACTACAATGGGCAGTTCTTC.